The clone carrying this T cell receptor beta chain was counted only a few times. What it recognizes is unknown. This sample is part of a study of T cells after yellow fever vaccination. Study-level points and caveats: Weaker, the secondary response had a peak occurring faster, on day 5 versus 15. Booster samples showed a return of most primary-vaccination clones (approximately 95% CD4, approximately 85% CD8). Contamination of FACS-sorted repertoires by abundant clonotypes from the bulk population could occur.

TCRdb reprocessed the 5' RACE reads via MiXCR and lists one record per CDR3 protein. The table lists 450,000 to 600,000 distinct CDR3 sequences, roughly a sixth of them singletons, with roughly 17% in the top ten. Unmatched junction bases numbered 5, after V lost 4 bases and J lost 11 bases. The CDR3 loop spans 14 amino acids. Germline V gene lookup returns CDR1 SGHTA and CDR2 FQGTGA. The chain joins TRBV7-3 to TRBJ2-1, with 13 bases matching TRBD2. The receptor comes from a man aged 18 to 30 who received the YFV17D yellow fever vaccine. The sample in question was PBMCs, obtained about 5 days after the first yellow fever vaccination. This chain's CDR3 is CASSSGTSGAQQFF. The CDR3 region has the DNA TGTGCCAGCAGCTCCGGGACTAGCGGGGCACAGCAGTTCTTC. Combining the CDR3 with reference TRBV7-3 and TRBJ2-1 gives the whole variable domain GAGVSQTPSNKVTEKGKYVELRCDPISGHTALYWYRQSLGQGPEFLIYFQGTGAADDSGLPNDRFFAVRPEGSVSTLKIQRTERGDSAVYLCASSSGTSGAQQFFGPGTRLTVL.